This T cell receptor (beta chain) was captured in a study of blood T cells in healthy people across ages. The overall study: About one barcoded beta molecule per two T cells was captured by template switching.

The study isolated at least 6.5 million PBMCs from each sample. Total RNA extracted from each sample amounted to at least 5 micrograms. V dropped 3 bases and J dropped 5; count of bases not matched to a gene: 11. Looked up from germline, CDR1 is MNHEY and CDR2 is SVGAGI. The CDR3 length is 18 residues. Then a second PCR, running roughly 7 to 11 cycles, was carried out with a sample-barcoded 5' primer and a J-beta primer mix. No fewer than 2.5 million CDR3-containing paired-end reads came from each sample. TCRdb reprocessed the 5' RACE reads via MiXCR and lists one record per CDR3 protein. The sample carries about 900,000 distinct CDR3 sequences, under 50% recorded once.

The TCR originated in a man in his thirties or forties in good health. The sample was blood. The V and J genes are TRBV6-5 and TRBJ2-2, with 11 bases identical to TRBD2. CDR3 sequence (DNA): TGTGCCAGCAGTTATTCTGGGACTAGCGGAATCATTACCGGGGAGCTGTTTTTT. Translating gives CASSYSGTSGIITGELFF.